The rows below give T cell receptor beta chains drawn from one sample of a study of regulatory T cells in long-lasting Graves disease. TCRdb reprocessed the multiplex PCR reads with MiXCR, giving one entry per CDR3 protein. The profile shows over 500,000 distinct CDR3 sequences, about 16% of them singletons. These data are also associated with another study on T cells in Graves' hyperthyroidism and ophthalmopathy.

The sequencing used peripheral blood mononuclear cells (PBMCs), collected at new diagnosis, from a patient treated with antithyroid drugs. The receptors stem from a woman aged 25 to 39 with Graves disease. CDR3s include the opening cysteine and the closing phenylalanine or tryptophan. A D gene is named only where the DNA matches it firmly. Clone size is given for some rows only: seen once, a few or many times, or a class if the clone is expanded.

>-|TRBJ1-1|TRBV5-5|-
TGTGCCAGCAGCTTGTATGAACTCCGCATGAACACTGAAGCTTTCTTT
CASSLYELRMNTEAFF
>TRBD1|TRBJ1-2|TRBV9|few
TGTGCCAGCAGCGCCGGACAGGTGAAACAAGCTAACTATGGCTACACCTTC
CASSAGQVKQANYGYTF
>TRBD2|TRBJ2-5|TRBV7-3|-
TGTGCCAGCAGCTTAACCCCGGGGGGCCAAGAGACCCAGTACTTC
CASSLTPGGQETQYF
>-|TRBJ2-7|TRBV28|-
TGTGCCAGCAGTTTGGGTCAGGGCTCCTACAATGAGCAGTACTTC
CASSLGQGSYNEQYF
>TRBD1|TRBJ2-1|TRBV9|many
TGTGCCAGCAGCGGACAGGGCGAAGGATACAATGAGCAGTTCTTC
CASSGQGEGYNEQFF
>TRBD1|TRBJ1-1|TRBV3-1|few
TGTGCCAGCAGCCGTACCGGGACAGTGAACACTGAAGCTTTCTTT
CASSRTGTVNTEAFF
>-|TRBJ1-5|TRBV27|many
TGTGCCACCGCCCTAATCCGTGAGGTCGGTGTATGGGGGAGCAATCAGCCCCAGCATTTT
CATALIREVGVWGSNQPQHF
>-|TRBJ2-2|TRBV14|-
TGTGCCAGCAGCCCCGGCCCACCGAGAGACACCGGGGAGCTGTTTTTT
CASSPGPPRDTGELFF
>TRBD1|TRBJ1-5|TRBV2|many
TGTGCCAGCAGCGAGACAGGGGTTAGCAATCAGCCCCAGCATTTT
CASSETGVSNQPQHF
>-|TRBJ2-2|TRBV6-1|-
TGTGCCAGCAGCCCCGCCCCGGCCCCGAACACCGGGGAGCTGTTTTTT
CASSPAPAPNTGELFF
>-|TRBJ2-7|TRBV12-3/TRBV12-4|many
TGTGCCAGCAGTTTTGCCCCTGGCGAGCAGTACTTC
CASSFAPGEQYF
>TRBD2|TRBJ2-2|TRBV28|many
TGTGCCAGCAAAGGGCGGGAGGTAACCGGGGAGCTGTTTTTT
CASKGREVTGELFF
>-|TRBJ2-1|TRBV20-1|many
TGCAGTGCTAGAGTGGAGACAGCTAATGAGCAGTTCTTC
CSARVETANEQFF
>-|TRBJ1-1|TRBV7-9|many
TGTGCCAGCAGCTTACAGGGGTACACTGAAGCTTTCTTT
CASSLQGYTEAFF
>-|TRBJ2-7|TRBV4-1|-
TGCGCCAGCAGCCAAGAGATCAGGGGAGCCCCCTACGAGCAGTACTTC
CASSQEIRGAPYEQYF
>-|TRBJ2-2|TRBV7-9|-
TGTGCCAGCAGCGTGGGGGGAACTTGGAACACCGGGGAGCTGTTTTTT
CASSVGGTWNTGELFF
>-|TRBJ1-2|TRBV5-1|many
TGCGCCACCGATCCAGGGGACACTAACTATGGCTACACCTTC
CATDPGDTNYGYTF
>-|TRBJ1-1|TRBV5-1|-
TGCGCCAGCAGCTTTATGGGCGACGCTGAAGCTTTCTTT
CASSFMGDAEAFF
>-|TRBJ2-7|TRBV18|-
TGTGCCAGCTCACCAAAGGCCGTTGGACTTGGGGAGCAGTACTTC
CASSPKAVGLGEQYF
>-|TRBJ1-4|TRBV2|many
TGTGCCAGCAGAGGTACTGCAGGATCAACTAATGAAAAACTGTTTTTT
CASRGTAGSTNEKLFF
>-|TRBJ2-5|TRBV18|many
TGTGCCAGCTCACCACCGACGGGTCGGGAGACCCAGTACTTC
CASSPPTGRETQYF
>-|TRBJ1-3|TRBV5-5|few
TGTGCCAGCAGCTTGTCCGTCGCCACAGCAGGAAACACCATATATTTT
CASSLSVATAGNTIYF
>-|TRBJ1-5|TRBV19|-
TGTGCCAGTAGTAGTGGTCTAGAAGGGGGTCAGCCCCAGCATTTT
CASSSGLEGGQPQHF
>-|TRBJ2-3|TRBV11-2|few
TGTGCCAGCAGCTCGGACGGCCTACCCACAGATACGCAGTATTTT
CASSSDGLPTDTQYF
>TRBD1|TRBJ2-7|TRBV28|-
TGTGCCAGCAGTTTTCTTCCGGGACAGAGGTACGAGCAGTACTTC
CASSFLPGQRYEQYF
>-|TRBJ2-3|TRBV29-1|few
TGCAGCGTTCGAGAGACAGACGCAGATACGCAGTATTTT
CSVRETDADTQYF
>TRBD2|TRBJ2-5|TRBV28|many
TGTGCCAGCATGCGGGGGCAAGAGACCCAGTACTTC
CASMRGQETQYF